This T cell receptor beta chain was documented in a study of graft-versus-host responses after intestinal transplantation. Looking at the study overall: In this cohort, recipients had multivisceral, liver-intestinal, or isolated intestinal transplants. Once they had received anti-thymocyte globulin induction, all recipients took tacrolimus and steroids for roughly three years.

This clone occurred once. Its antigen is as yet unknown. Study findings and constraints: Early post-transplant falls in HvG clones accompanied the peak levels of circulating GvH clones.

This CDR3 region has 16 residues. The V gene lost 4 bases and the J gene lost 0 bases, with 15 bases spanning the gap. CDR1 SGDLS and CDR2 YYNGEE come from the germline V gene. Clones were read by immunoSEQ multiplex PCR, and TCRdb kept only the in-frame ones, dropping some. This table holds over 10,000 clones, roughly 83% found once. The chain recombines TRBV9 with TRBJ2-3; maybe TRBD2 (5 bases). This clonotype originated in a human patient who received an intestinal transplant, so some T cells may come from the graft donor. This material consisted of PBMCs, taken roughly 300 days after intestinal transplant. The CDR3 region has the DNA TGTGCCAGCAGCTTCCTTGGAGGTACTAGCACAGATACGCAGTATTTT. Amino acid sequence: CASSFLGGTSTDTQYF.